A selection of T cell receptor beta chains follows, all from one sample in a study of blood T cell repertoires in COVID-19. TCRdb keeps only in-frame clones here, not all; method: immunoSEQ multiplex PCR. The sample records more than 150,000 clones, around 90% being singletons. Sequenced: peripheral blood. These receptors were taken from a man over 45 with acute or convalescent COVID-19. Each CDR3 is given with its conserved first and last residue. D genes are given only for firm matches. Rows give clone size only sometimes, using once, few, many, or a class for an expanded clone.

>TRBV15|TRBD2|TRBJ2-3|few
TGTGCCACCAGCAGAGATTGGTCTAGCGGGACAGATACGCAGTATTTT
CATSRDWSSGTDTQYF
>TRBV5-6|-|TRBJ2-5|-
TGTGCCAGCAGCTTGGTAGGGGAACCAGAGACCCAGTACTTC
CASSLVGEPETQYF
>TRBV4-2|-|TRBJ2-5|-
TGTGCCAGCAGCACCACAGGGGGCGGGAGGTGGGAGACCCAGTACTTC
CASSTTGGGRWETQYF
>TRBV9|-|TRBJ2-1|-
TGTGCCAGCAGCGTAGTCGGGAGTCGGGACAATGAGCAGTTCTTC
CASSVVGSRDNEQFF
>TRBV28|-|TRBJ1-2|-
TGTGCCAGCAGTTCCAGGGGCTATGGCTACACCTTC
CASSSRGYGYTF
>TRBV15|-|TRBJ1-1|-
TGTGCCACCAGGGCGGGGATTGGACGCGGTGAAGCTTTCTTT
CATRAGIGRGEAFF
>TRBV27|-|TRBJ2-7|-
TGTGCCAGCAGTCAATACCTAGCCGGGAGTTTAGAGCAGTACTTC
CASSQYLAGSLEQYF
>TRBV7-2|TRBD1|TRBJ2-1|-
TGTGCCAGCAGCTCGCAGGGGGCGTTCAATGAGCAGTTCTTC
CASSSQGAFNEQFF
>TRBV2|TRBD1|TRBJ1-6|-
TGTGCCAGCACTGTGGGGACAGGGTTTTCACCCCTCCACTTT
CASTVGTGFSPLHF
>TRBV30|-|TRBJ1-2|-
TGTGCCTGGGGGAGGGACATACTCTACACCTTC
CAWGRDILYTF
>TRBV29-1|TRBD2|TRBJ2-5|-
TGCAGCGTTGTTTTAGCGGGGGCCCCGGACCAGTACTTC
CSVVLAGAPDQYF
>TRBV2|TRBD2|TRBJ2-3|-
TGTGCCAGCAGTATCGGCCTAGCGGGGTGGGAGGGGGATACGCAGTATTTT
CASSIGLAGWEGDTQYF
>TRBV7-9|-|TRBJ2-1|-
TGTGCCAGCAGTAGGACTGGGTACAATGAGCAGTTCTTC
CASSRTGYNEQFF
>TRBV6-2/TRBV6-3|TRBD1|TRBJ2-3|-
TGTGCCAGCAGTTACCTGGACAGGGGAGATACGCAGTATTTT
CASSYLDRGDTQYF
>TRBV6-5|TRBD1|TRBJ2-3|-
TGTGCCAGCTCTGAGCAGGGGGTGTCCACAGATACGCAGTATTTT
CASSEQGVSTDTQYF
>TRBV20-1|-|TRBJ2-3|-
TGCAGTGCACCTCTGGGTTACAGGCAGTATTTT
CSAPLGYRQYF
>TRBV9|-|TRBJ2-3|-
TGTGCCAGCAAACGAACTAGTGGTGAAGGGGATACGCAGTATTTT
CASKRTSGEGDTQYF
>TRBV5-4|-|TRBJ2-5|-
TGTGCCAGCAGCTCGACTCTTGCGAATCTAGAGACCCAGTACTTC
CASSSTLANLETQYF
>TRBV6-6|TRBD1|TRBJ2-2|-
TGTGCCAGCAGCTCCCGACAGGGGGCCCCCACCGGGGAGCTGTTTTTT
CASSSRQGAPTGELFF
>TRBV7-2|-|TRBJ2-1|-
TGTGCCAGCAGCCTTGGTGGTGCCATGAGGGTTCACAATGAGCAGTTCTTC
CASSLGGAMRVHNEQFF
>TRBV19|-|TRBJ1-1|-
TGTGCCAGTCAAATGAACACTGAAGCTTTCTTT
CASQMNTEAFF
>TRBV5-1|TRBD1|TRBJ1-1|-
TGCGCCAGCAGCTGGGGAACAGGGGAAGGCACTGAAGCTTTCTTT
CASSWGTGEGTEAFF
>TRBV7-2|TRBD2|TRBJ2-1|-
TGTGCCAGCAGCTTAGCAAAGCGGGAGGAGGTTTACAATGAGCAGTTCTTC
CASSLAKREEVYNEQFF
>TRBV6-2/TRBV6-3|-|TRBJ2-5|-
TGTGCCAGCAGTTGGGGGGAGGAGACCCAGTACTTC
CASSWGEETQYF
>TRBV18|-|TRBJ2-3|-
TGTGCCAGCTCACCGGGACTCAACACAGATACGCAGTATTTT
CASSPGLNTDTQYF
>TRBV4-1|TRBD2|TRBJ2-5|few
TGCGCCAGCAGCCCGACGCTTAGCGGGGGGGCCGAGACCCAGTACTTC
CASSPTLSGGAETQYF
>TRBV28|TRBD1|TRBJ1-2|-
TGTGCCAGCAGTTTAGACAGGGGGAGTGGTGTTTCCAACTATGGCTACACCTTC
CASSLDRGSGVSNYGYTF
>TRBV4-2|-|TRBJ1-5|-
TGTGCCAGCAGCCAAGAAAGGGGGTATAGCAATCAGCCCCAGCATTTT
CASSQERGYSNQPQHF
>TRBV4-1|-|TRBJ1-4|-
TGCGCCAGCAGCCAAGATCCCTCGGCGGGTGCTAATGAAAAACTGTTTTTT
CASSQDPSAGANEKLFF
>TRBV11-2|TRBD1|TRBJ1-1|-
TGTGCCAGCAGCTTAGATCCAGGGGGTGGCACTGAAGCTTTCTTT
CASSLDPGGGTEAFF
>TRBV18|TRBD1|TRBJ2-2|-
TGTGCCAGCTCAATCCTTGAGACAGGGGTCACCGGGGAGCTGTTTTTT
CASSILETGVTGELFF
>TRBV5-4|-|TRBJ2-1|-
TGTGCCAGCAGCTTGGACTGGAATGAGCAGTTCTTC
CASSLDWNEQFF
>TRBV19|-|TRBJ1-2|-
TGTGCCAGTAGTCCCGAAGTGGAGGGACCTTATGGCTACACCTTC
CASSPEVEGPYGYTF
>TRBV7-2|TRBD2|TRBJ2-1|-
TGTGCCAGCAGGATAGCGGGAGGCCCGGCTGAGCAGTTCTTC
CASRIAGGPAEQFF
>TRBV7-9|-|TRBJ2-3|-
TGTGCCAGCAACCCCCCGGGACACGCAGATACGCAGTATTTT
CASNPPGHADTQYF
>TRBV5-1|-|TRBJ2-7|-
TGCGCCAGCAGCCGGACACCTGACCGCTACGAGCAGTACTTC
CASSRTPDRYEQYF
>TRBV19|-|TRBJ1-6|-
TGTGCCAGTAGTATCGGGGGGGATTCACCCCTCCACTTT
CASSIGGDSPLHF
>TRBV6-2/TRBV6-3|-|TRBJ2-2|-
TGTGCCAGCAGTTACGCAGGGTGGAGCTGGAGCACCGGGGAGCTGTTTTTT
CASSYAGWSWSTGELFF
>TRBV19|TRBD1|TRBJ2-3|-
TGTGCCAGTAGTAAACTTCCAAGGGACAGGGAAACAGATACGCAGTATTTT
CASSKLPRDRETDTQYF
>TRBV6-2/TRBV6-3|-|TRBJ1-2|many
TGTGCCAGCAGTTACCCCCGGGGGGGGACTCGGGTCTACACCTTC
CASSYPRGGTRVYTF
>TRBV7-3|TRBD2|TRBJ2-7|-
TGTGCCAGCAGCTTAGGAGTAGCGGGAGAGGGGGACGAGCAGTACTTC
CASSLGVAGEGDEQYF
>TRBV11-1|-|TRBJ2-5|-
TGTGCCAGCAGCCGAGGCAGAGAGACCCAGTACTTC
CASSRGRETQYF
>TRBV11-3|TRBD2|TRBJ2-3|-
TGTGCCAGCTCAGATAGCGGGAGGAGCACAGATACGCAGTATTTT
CASSDSGRSTDTQYF
>TRBV27|-|TRBJ2-7|-
TGTGCCAGCAGTGCCTCAGGGCCCGAGCAGTACTTC
CASSASGPEQYF
>TRBV30|-|TRBJ2-3|-
TGTGCCTGGAGTGTTCGGGAGACTAGCACAGATACGCAGTATTTT
CAWSVRETSTDTQYF
>TRBV27|-|TRBJ2-5|-
TGTGCCAGCAGGACCCATGGGCGGGAAGAGACCCAGTACTTC
CASRTHGREETQYF
>TRBV5-1|TRBD2|TRBJ2-1|once
TGCGCCAGCAGCTTGGTAGCTAGCGGGGACAATGAGCAGTTCTTC
CASSLVASGDNEQFF
>TRBV29-1|TRBD1|TRBJ1-1|once
TGCAGCGTGAGGACAGGGGAGGAAGCTTTCTTT
CSVRTGEEAFF
>TRBV13|-|TRBJ1-2|-
TGTGCCAGCAGCTTATTCCGGGGATCCAACTATGGCTACACCTTC
CASSLFRGSNYGYTF
>TRBV23-1|-|TRBJ1-1|-
TGCGCCAGCAGTCACCAGAACACGATGAACACTGAAGCTTTCTTT
CASSHQNTMNTEAFF
>TRBV5-4|-|TRBJ2-3|-
TGTGCCATTCCGGATCGGGAGAGGAAAGATACGCAGTATTTT
CAIPDRERKDTQYF
>TRBV7-8|TRBD1|TRBJ1-4|-
TGTGCCAGCAGCTTAGGGACCGGGACAGGGTCTGTAAAACTGTTTTTT
CASSLGTGTGSVKLFF
>TRBV30|TRBD1|TRBJ1-2|-
TGTGCCTGGCTCTCCGGGACAGGGCTATATTACACCTTC
CAWLSGTGLYYTF
>TRBV18|TRBD1|TRBJ2-7|-
TGTGCCAGCTCACCACAGGGACAGGGGCCCTACGAGCAGTACTTC
CASSPQGQGPYEQYF
>TRBV5-1|TRBD2|TRBJ2-2|-
TGCGCCAGCAGCCGAGACCCACTAGCGGCGAACACCGGGGAGCTGTTTTTT
CASSRDPLAANTGELFF
>TRBV19|TRBD1|TRBJ1-6|-
TGTGCCAGTAACCTCGGACAGGGTCAATCACCCCTCCACTTT
CASNLGQGQSPLHF
>TRBV2|TRBD1|TRBJ1-5|once
TGTGCCAGCAGTGTAGGGGGCACGGATCAGCCCCAGCATTTT
CASSVGGTDQPQHF